This T cell receptor beta chain was recorded in a study of blood T cell repertoires in COVID-19 (dated by TCRdb to 2019 to 2021). Concerning the study at large: Samples covering the acute and convalescent phases of COVID-19 were provided by collaborators in the United States, Italy and Spain. The prospective study material was composed of cDNA or gDNA derived from T cells, B-cell-depleted T cells, or PBMCs. The dataset comprised deeply sampled blood TCRbeta repertoires from subjects exposed to, actively infected with, or recovered from COVID-19. The repertoires were made available in a free public database intended to serve as a resource for research on the immune response to SARS-CoV-2. The samples were drawn from the first 160 participants of the ongoing ImmuneRACE study and from 1,200 or so subjects provided by 6 global collaborators. A de-identified subject ID, COVID-19 status, age in years and sex were almost always included in the sample metadata. Where available, HLA class I and class II types were obtained from metadata supplied by the sample provider rather than from assay-based typing. General conclusions and limits of the study: The amount of clinical and demographic metadata varied by source and participant and was provided uncurated.

The germline V gene provides CDR1 MNHEY and CDR2 SVGAGI. V and J are truncated by 7 bases and 0 bases respectively, leaving an intervening sequence of 13 bases. The CDR3, cysteine through phenylalanine, is 15 amino acids long. Solely the CDR3 DNA is kept, with 45 bases framed from the first base. The immunoSEQ Assay, a bias-controlled multiplex PCR, was used to amplify TCRbeta CDR3 regions from genomic DNA. For the original study's pipeline: The number of nucleated cells in each sample was estimated from the amplification of reference gene primers within the assay. To quantify the absolute abundance of each unique TCRbeta CDR3 rearrangement, sequence reads were collapsed and filtered. Productive Simpson clonality was computed per sample as the square root of Simpson's diversity index over productive rearrangements. TCRdb obtained this table from immuneACCESS and retained in-frame rearrangements with V and J assigned. These tables miss some clones; where compared with another copy, unresolved V genes account for less than half of the shortfall, and the remainder is unexplained. The V and J calls and clone size come from that table; D and trimming were worked out from the DNA. The sample data list 180,000 or so clones, and roughly 88% of these were observed just once. The top ten clonotypes cover 3% to 4% of the sample.

Details on this clone: Its antigen is currently not known. One base away there is no much larger clone; base qualities are not given.

Each collaborating institution followed its own protocols to collect whole blood in K2EDTA tubes. Collaborator samples were shipped for TCRbeta analysis as frozen whole blood, isolated PBMCs, or DNA extracted from either sample type. The receptor chain draws on TRBV6-5 and TRBJ1-3; the D gene is unclear. Sequencing was performed on peripheral blood. The sequence came from a man in his 60s with acute or convalescent COVID-19. The sequence in DNA is TGTGCCAGCACCGGGTCCGCTTCCTCTGGAAACACCATATATTTT. The resulting protein is CASTGSASSGNTIYF.